This T cell receptor (beta chain) was profiled in a study of blood T cell repertoires in COVID-19 (dated by TCRdb to 2019 to 2021). As for the study more broadly: Samples from collaborators originated in the United States, Italy and Spain and spanned both the acute and convalescent phases of COVID-19. The material from the prospective study consisted of cDNA or gDNA derived from T cells, B-cell-depleted T cells, or PBMCs. Subjects who had been exposed to COVID-19, were actively infected with it, or had recovered from it provided the deeply sampled blood TCRbeta repertoires that made up the dataset. A freely available public database, intended as a resource for researchers studying the immune response to SARS-CoV-2, is where the repertoires were released. The samples were drawn from the first 160 participants of the ongoing ImmuneRACE study and from roughly 1,300 subjects provided by 6 global collaborators. Nearly every sample came with metadata listing a de-identified subject ID, COVID-19 status, age in years and sex. Where HLA class I and class II types were available, the types were taken from metadata supplied by the sample provider, not from assay-based typing. General study outcomes and caveats: The amount of clinical and demographic metadata varied by source and participant and was provided uncurated.

One collaborating source in Seattle enrolled patients while the patients were actively infected and followed the patients over time throughout the course of disease. Each collaborating institution followed its own protocols to collect whole blood in K2EDTA tubes. For TCRbeta analysis, collaborator samples were shipped as frozen whole blood, as isolated PBMCs, or as DNA extracted from either sample type. To note about this clone: Its antigen remains undetermined. Base qualities were left out, and no much larger clone turns up one base away.

TCRbeta CDR3 regions were amplified from genomic DNA by means of the immunoSEQ Assay, a bias-controlled multiplex PCR. The published analysis was carried out like this. The number of nucleated cells in each sample was estimated from the amplification of reference gene primers within the assay. To quantify the absolute abundance of each unique TCRbeta CDR3 rearrangement, sequence reads were collapsed and filtered. For each sample, productive Simpson clonality was calculated as the square root of Simpson's diversity index over productive rearrangements. TCRdb provides this immuneACCESS table in a form limited to in-frame rearrangements. Some clones are lacking; in checked studies, under half of them reflect an unresolved V gene, and why the rest are absent is not known. V, J and clone size are those of that table, while D and trimming were read from the DNA. The sample table holds some 200,000 clones, of which 94% were seen once. The top ten constitute about 0.76% of the sample.

Input material: peripheral blood. The source of this sequence is a man aged 25 to 40 with COVID-19, enrolled during active disease.

In nucleotides, the sequence is TGTGCCAGCAGCGGGGACAGGTATACAGATACGCAGTATTTT. This is translated as CASSGDRYTDTQYF. The chain was built from TRBV6-6 and TRBJ2-3; 8 central bases correspond to TRBD1. The germline V gene (reference sequence) specifies MNHNY as CDR1 and SVGAGI as CDR2. V has 6 bases trimmed and J has 3 bases trimmed; junction bases matching no gene number 5. Inclusive of the bounding cysteine and phenylalanine, the CDR3 is 14 residues long. Left in the record is the CDR3 DNA by itself, 42 bases read in frame from the first base.